This record covers a single T cell receptor beta chain. The data were obtained in a study of blood T cell repertoires in COVID-19. Sequenced by immunoSEQ multiplex PCR; TCRdb stores in-frame clones only, minus some. The sample records about 94,000 clones, approximately 79% being singletons. There are 12 residues in the CDR3. Per the germline V gene, CDR1 is MGHRA and CDR2 is YSYEKL. The V end was cut by 3 bases, the J end by 2 bases, with 5 bases between. This sequence joins TRBV4-1 and TRBJ2-7; possibly TRBD1 for D (5 bases). What was sequenced was peripheral blood. The receptor comes from a man between 65 and 85 years old with COVID-19, enrolled during active disease. This CDR3 reads CASSQTAYEQYF. In DNA, the CDR3 is TGCGCCAGCAGCCAGACAGCCTACGAGCAGTACTTC.